This record concerns one TCR beta chain sequence. V was clipped by 3 bases and J by 0 bases; unmatched bases: 10. CDR3 size: 18 residues. The V gene's germline CDR1 is LGHNA and CDR2 YNFKEQ. Authors' analysis steps: Using reference gene primer amplification, nucleated cell counts were estimated. Produced via immunoSEQ multiplex PCR; TCRdb's table is partial and in-frame only. V and J calls and clone size are those listed in that table; D and trimming were worked out from the DNA. There are about 63,000 clones in the sample; 79% occur only once, and about 32% lies in the top ten. The data are from a study of blood T cell repertoires in COVID-19. Study as a whole: Donors in the United States, Italy and Spain gave samples during acute or convalescent COVID-19. In each case, the material was cDNA or gDNA derived from T cells, B-cell-depleted T cells, or PBMCs.

The chain couples TRBV4-2 to TRBJ2-3; TRBD2 matches 9 bases. The sequence was obtained from a human donor in a cohort sampled during active COVID-19. Sequenced: peripheral blood. As DNA, the CDR3 is TGTGCCAGCAGCCAGGCGCACCGGGGACTAGCTAGCACAGATACGCAGTATTTT. Translation gives CASSQAHRGLASTDTQYF.